This T cell receptor (beta chain) was found in a study of T cells in Graves' hyperthyroidism and ophthalmopathy. Overall study results and limits: Separating ophthalmopathy from stable hyperthyroidism was achieved by a 13 V-J model.

Germline V gene data show CDR1 as SQVTM and CDR2 as ANQGSEA. Trimming removed 0 bases from V and 4 bases from J, with 6 bases in between. This CDR3 region has 12 residues. Researchers amplified the TCR beta CDR3 regions from RNA transcripts. During a first-round RT-PCR of the TCR CDR3, the HTBI primer set was used. TCRdb reanalysed the multiplex PCR reads using MiXCR and keeps one entry per CDR3 protein. The sample gives about 290,000 distinct CDR3 sequences, roughly an eighth of which show up once; 6.5% to 10% is in the top ten. There are many counts of this clonotype. The antigen is undetermined. The origin of this receptor is a woman aged 35 to 49 with Graves' hyperthyroidism. This rearrangement joins TRBV29-1 to TRBJ1-2; D gene unclear. The specimen was blood. CDR3 nucleotide sequence: TGCAGCGTTGAAGACAGAATCTATGGCTACACCTTC. It yields the protein CSVEDRIYGYTF.